There are many counts of the clone carrying this T cell receptor (beta chain). TCRdb reprocessed the RACE reads via MiXCR and lists one record per CDR3 protein. The data hold about 80,000 distinct CDR3 sequences, with approximately 15% observed a single time. This record belongs to a study of human T cells and chemical hapten exposure. As for time point: pre-sensitization, week 0. Treatment denoted: therapeutic diphenylcyclopropenone sensitization with weekly scalp DPC. The CDR3 contains 16 residues. Trimming pared 0 bases from V and 6 bases from J, leaving 15 bases between. The TCR was taken from a woman aged 45-60 years with alopecia areata. Some clones in this sample may be carry-over from other donors' samples. Sequencing was performed on whole blood, taken in connection with sensitization to the hapten diphenylcyclopropenone (DPC). This chain links TRBV12-3 or TRBV12-4 with TRBJ2-1, with no clear D. The CDR3 sequence is CASSLASFLRPNEQFF. The DNA of the CDR3 is TGTGCCAGCAGTTTAGCAAGCTTCCTTCGTCCCAATGAGCAGTTCTTC.